This T cell receptor (beta chain) was obtained from a study of blood T cell repertoires in COVID-19. For the study at large: Nucleic acid was either cDNA or gDNA, and it came from T cells, B-cell-depleted T cells, or PBMCs.

Clones were sequenced by immunoSEQ multiplex PCR, and TCRdb holds only the in-frame ones, with some missing. Of approximately 220,000 clones in the sample, about nine tenths are singletons; the top ten hold about 1.3%. CDR1 is LGHDT, CDR2 YNNKEL, per germline (reference sequence). The germline V and J ends were trimmed by 2 bases and 6 bases, with 14 bases remaining between them. The CDR3 has 16 residues. Everyone who took part was 18 to 89 years old, and they came from 24 US areas. The study assigned cohorts using participant-reported clinical history. Among Cohort 3 donors, those recovered had two negative PCRs, clearance, or symptom resolution.

The receptor comes from a man aged 25 to 40 who had recovered from COVID-19. The V and J genes are TRBV3-1 (or the pseudogene TRBV3-2) and TRBJ1-6, with D perhaps matching TRBD1 (5 bases). The material sequenced was PBMCs or T cells enriched from blood (not recorded which). In DNA, the CDR3 is TGTGCCAGCAGCCAAAAGGCGGGACCCATTAATTCACCCCTCCACTTT. Its protein product is CASSQKAGPINSPLHF.